The TCR beta chain under discussion was sequenced for a study of T cell responses to AZD1222 COVID-19 vaccine (dated by TCRdb to about 2021). The study in broad terms: AZD1222 recipients with second doses at about 4 weeks or about 12 weeks were pooled, because spike-specific TCR depth and breadth did not differ between schedules. TCR sequencing covered more than 230 trial participants: about 210 given two doses of AZD1222 and approximately 26 given two doses of MenACWY control vaccine. Trial participants were enrolled by age into 18-55, 56-69 and 70-plus year subgroups, with approximately 150, 28 and 58 TCR-sequenced participants respectively.

What the study reported, not specific to this receptor: The vaccine-associated CD4 TCRs covered the entire spike protein, and the dominant responses fell in regions 160-218 and 743-854. Nearly half of unique spike-specific TCRs reportedly recognized epitopes outside regions mutated in the B.1.351 and B.1.1.7 variants. After two AZD1222 doses, both the breadth and the depth of spike-specific TCRs were significantly higher than at day 0 and than in MenACWY recipients. Most participants were white British and females outnumbered males, and the authors suggested that clonal diversity may have been underestimated. Conclusions about previously exposed vaccinees were limited because only a handful of AZD1222 recipients were SARS-CoV-2 seropositive at baseline. In the small 56-69-year group, the increase in depth fell short of significance, most likely because of low power. Because no samples from the day 14 peak response were available, repertoires could be characterized only after the peak T cell response.

For CDR1 and CDR2, the germline V gene lists MDHEN and SYDVKM. The CDR3 runs 15 residues from the cysteine to the phenylalanine. The sequence is cut down to CDR3 DNA, 45 bases in frame from base 1. V loses 2 bases, J loses 7 bases, and the germline ends lie 15 bases apart. Details on this clone: Its antigen is unknown. It has no much larger one-base neighbor in the sample; base qualities were not kept.

The time point label, as the study defines it: baseline before first vaccination. Samples from vaccinated people were obtained from the UK trials COV001 and COV002, which included a single-blind randomized controlled phase 2/3 trial of AZD1222 (ChAdOx1 nCoV-19) in healthy adults. For TCRbeta chain sequencing, PBMC samples were collected from trial participants at day 0 and at day 28 after the second dose. The CDR3 regions of human TCRbeta chains were analyzed by immunosequencing. The published analysis was carried out like this. TCRs in the repertoires were compared against a reference library of SARS-CoV-2-specific TCRs that had been generated with the MIRA antigen-specificity platform. Breadth meant the fraction of unique TCRs that were SARS-CoV-2-associated, whereas depth meant the fraction of total T cells that were SARS-CoV-2-associated. Using the MIRA data, every spike-specific TCR was mapped to the spike region that the TCR reacted to and assigned to either a CD4 or a CD8 class. Log10-transformed breadth and depth values were compared by one-way ANOVA with Sidak's multiple comparisons tests. TCRdb obtained this table from immuneACCESS and retained in-frame rearrangements with V and J assigned. These tables miss some clones; where compared with another copy, unresolved V genes account for less than half of the shortfall, and the remainder is unexplained. Clone size and V and J calls were adopted from that table, with D and trimming inferred from the DNA. This sample lists 100,000 to 150,000 clones; 85% to 95% were detected once. The biggest ten clones account for approximately 6.3% of the sample.

The sample consisted of peripheral blood, taken on day 0 of AZD1222 vaccination. This sequence uses TRBV28 and TRBJ2-1; confidence is insufficient to name the D gene. The receptor was derived from an adult in good health. The CDR3 is CASSLVMGSRNEQFF. The sequenced DNA: TGTGCCAGCAGTTTAGTGATGGGTAGCAGAAATGAGCAGTTCTTC.